Presented here are 29 T cell receptor beta chains from one specimen sequenced in a study of T cell repertoires in aging, cancer and after chemotherapy. TRB rearrangements spanning V, D and J were amplified using mixed TRB-A/B primers. MiXCR, applied by TCRdb to the multiplex PCR reads, yields one record per CDR3 protein. This sample yields about 13,000 distinct CDR3 sequences, of which over 25% are seen a single time; 2.6% belongs to the top ten. Amplification of TCR beta used genomic DNA extracted from peripheral blood. Material for sequencing was blood. The origin of the receptors is a human donor in good health.

This clonotype was observed a handful of times. The chain carries TRBV5-4 and TRBJ1-1; D is unresolved. The CDR3 runs to 15 residues. Germline V gene sequence: CDR1 SGHNT, CDR2 YYREEE (reference sequence). Trimming cost V 3 bases and J 4 bases, with 16 bases left between them. Here the CDR3 reads CASSSPNILGTEAFF. The CDR3 DNA reads TGTGCCAGCAGCTCCCCTAATATCCTGGGCACTGAAGCTTTCTTT.

This clonotype was counted a few times. V is TRBV6-2 or TRBV6-3 and J is TRBJ2-2; TRBD1 might be the D (6 bases). Trimming took 0 bases from V and 2 from J, leaving 16 bases between them. Germline V lookup: CDR1 MNHEY, CDR2 SVGEGT. The CDR3 sequence is 18 residues long. The chain's CDR3 is CASSYSKRTAINTGELFF. The CDR3 DNA is TGTGCCAGCAGTTACTCGAAGCGGACAGCGATTAACACCGGGGAGCTGTTTTTT.

V gene TRBV7-9 combines with J gene TRBJ1-6; no definite D call. Per germline, CDR1 SEHNR and CDR2 FQNEAQ (reference sequence). The germline V and J ends were trimmed by 5 bases and 7 bases, with 21 bases remaining between them. The CDR3 length is 17 residues. In DNA form, the CDR3 reads TGTGCCAGCAGCCAAGGAGACTCAGGAGGGCACAATTCACCCCTCCACTTT. Encoded protein: CASSQGDSGGHNSPLHF. Full variable domain (missing parts from reference TRBV7-9 and TRBJ1-6): DTGVSQNPRHKITKRGQNVTFRCDPISEHNRLYWYRQTLGQGPEFLTYFQNEAQLEKSRLLSDRFSAERPKGSFSTLEIQRTEQGDSAMYLCASSQGDSGGHNSPLHFGNGTRLTVT.

This clonotype was counted only a few times. This chain uses TRBV6-2 or TRBV6-3 with TRBJ2-3; 10 nucleotides align to TRBD1. The CDR3 totals 16 residues. Germline V gene lookup returns CDR1 MNHEY and CDR2 SVGEGT. J lost 2 bases, V lost 7 bases, and 9 bases had no gene match. The CDR3 here is CASIRRGQGSTDTQYF. CDR3 in DNA: TGTGCCAGCATAAGGCGGGGACAGGGGTCCACAGATACGCAGTATTTT.

This clonotype is medium-sized (0.01 to 0.1%) by share. The chain uses TRBV29-1 and TRBJ1-2; D gene unclear. Between the trimmed V and J ends, which lost 7 bases and 1 base, there was a span of 13 bases. CDR1 and CDR2 (germline): SQVTM, ANQGSEA. This CDR3 has 13 residues. The CDR3 protein is CSAKGAVNYGYTF. The CDR3 coding sequence is TGCAGCGCCAAAGGAGCGGTTAACTATGGCTACACCTTC.

The chain employs TRBV6-2 or TRBV6-3 and TRBJ1-1; D uncertain. V was clipped by 4 bases and J by 3 bases, with 15 bases between them. The CDR3 has 15 amino acids. Germline CDR1 and CDR2: MNHEY and SVGEGT. CDR3 nucleotide sequence: TGTGCCAGCAGTTCCCGTGGGCAGCCGCACACTGAAGCTTTCTTT. This sequence encodes CASSSRGQPHTEAFF.

The genes are TRBV12-3 or TRBV12-4 and TRBJ2-3; 8 bases agree with TRBD1. The CDR3 covers 15 residues. Trimming at V came to 5 bases and at J to 3 bases, leaving 7 bases not matched to a gene. CDR3 sequence (DNA): TGTGCCAGCAGTCAAGACAGGGGAGGTACAGATACGCAGTATTTT. Translation gives CASSQDRGGTDTQYF.

This clonotype is judged medium-sized. The CDR3 coding sequence is TGTGCCAGCAGTGAGGGGAGCTCTGGGGCCAACGTCCTGACTTTC. Its protein is CASSEGSSGANVLTF. V usage is TRBV6-5 and J usage is TRBJ2-6, with D possibly called TRBD1 or TRBD2 (5 bases each). The CDR3 covers 15 residues. Trimming took off 5 bases at V and 0 bases at J, with 8 bases between the two ends. CDR1 MNHEY and CDR2 SVGAGI come from the germline V gene.

This clonotype was seen just once. The rearrangement uses TRBV6-1 and TRBJ2-7; 7 positions match TRBD1. V trimming: 10 bases; J trimming: 0 bases; junction bases outside the gene matches: 6. Per germline, CDR1 MNHNS and CDR2 SASEGT. CDR3 length: 13 residues. The CDR3 loop is CATTTGISYEQYV. The CDR3 DNA reads as TGTGCCACCACGACAGGGATCTCCTACGAGCAGTACGTC.

The rearrangement links TRBV9 to TRBJ1-6; D gene uncertain. CDR1 and CDR2 from the germline V gene are SGDLS and YYNGEE. Trimming cost V 3 bases and J 0 bases, with 10 bases left between them. CDR3 length: 16 amino acids. The CDR3 DNA reads as TGTGCCAGCAGCGCCTACAGTAGCTCCTATAATTCACCCCTCCACTTT. Its translation is CASSAYSSSYNSPLHF.

V and J are TRBV5-4 and TRBJ2-5, with a possible D match to TRBD1 (5 bases). V dropped 0 bases and J dropped 3 bases, with 15 bases sitting between them. The V gene's germline CDR1 is SGHNT and CDR2 YYREEE (reference sequence). This CDR3 contains 16 residues. CDR3 bases: TGTGCCAGCAGCTTGGCGGTAGGGGCCGACGAAGAGACCCAGTACTTC. Translating it yields CASSLAVGADEETQYF. Based on the CDR3 plus reference TRBV5-4 and TRBJ2-5, the full variable domain is ETGVTQSPTHLIKTRGQQVTLRCSSQSGHNTVSWYQQALGQGPQFIFQYYREEENGRGNFPPRFSGLQFPNYSSELNVNALELDDSALYLCASSLAVGADEETQYFGPGTRLLVL.

This clonotype is judged medium-sized. The chain recombines TRBV6-5 with TRBJ1-2, with D perhaps TRBD1 (5 bases). The V end was cut by 6 bases, the J end by 7 bases, with 18 bases between. In germline, CDR1 is MNHEY, CDR2 SVGAGI. The CDR3 has 14 amino acids. CDR3 residues: CASSPQGGHSGYTF. CDR3 DNA sequence: TGTGCCAGCAGCCCCCAGGGCGGGCATAGTGGCTACACCTTC.

This clonotype is labeled medium-sized. The chain has TRBV19 and TRBJ1-5; 8 positions agree with TRBD1. Per the germline V gene, CDR1 is LNHDA and CDR2 is SQIVND (reference sequence). This CDR3 comprises 15 residues. V shed 5 bases and J 1 base; nucleotides not matched to a gene: 4. The CDR3 nucleotides read TGTGCCAGTAGTGTCGGACAGGGAAGCAATCAGCCCCAGCATTTT. It is translated as CASSVGQGSNQPQHF. The full variable domain, rest sourced from reference TRBV19 and TRBJ1-5, is DGGITQSPKYLFRKEGQNVTLSCEQNLNHDAMYWYRQDPGQGLRLIYYSQIVNDFQKGDIAEGYSVSREKKESFPLTVTSAQKNPTAFYLCASSVGQGSNQPQHFGDGTRLSIL.

This chain links TRBV5-1 with TRBJ1-3; 9 bases align to TRBD1. From germline, CDR1 is SGHRS and CDR2 YFSETQ. This CDR3 is built from 14 residues. J was trimmed by 7 bases and V by 4 bases; bases with no gene match: 6. The DNA of the CDR3 is TGCGCCAGCAGCCCCGGGACAGGGCTGAACACCATATATTTT. It codes for CASSPGTGLNTIYF.

The chain combines TRBV4-2 with TRBJ2-1; the D call may be TRBD1 or TRBD2 (6 bases each). Trimming left V 4 bases short and J 8 bases short, with 15 bases between. Per germline, CDR1 LGHNA and CDR2 YNFKEQ. CDR3 length: 14 amino acids. The CDR3 region is CASSPVGGRDEQFF. The CDR3 bases are TGTGCCAGCAGCCCGGTGGGGGGCCGGGATGAGCAGTTCTTC.

The rearrangement links TRBV29-1 to TRBJ1-2, with 10 nucleotides matching TRBD1. The CDR3 runs to 12 residues. The germline V gene has CDR1 SQVTM and CDR2 ANQGSEA. Trimming cost V 5 bases and J 6 bases; bases outside gene matches: 3. The CDR3 loop is CSVTGTGDGYTF. The CDR3 DNA reads TGCAGCGTTACCGGGACAGGGGATGGCTACACCTTC.

By frequency in the sample, this clonotype is medium-sized. This chain joins TRBV6-5 and TRBJ2-3; D gene ambiguous. The CDR3 loop spans 11 amino acids. In germline, CDR1 is MNHEY, CDR2 SVGAGI. The ends were cut back, 2 bases at V and 5 bases at J, with 2 bases in the middle. CDR3 protein: CASSYGDTQYF. CDR3 DNA: TGTGCCAGCAGTTACGGAGATACGCAGTATTTT.

This clonotype has just a few counts. This chain joins TRBV6-5 and TRBJ2-2; D is ambiguous. CDR3 length: 13 residues. Germline V gene sequence: CDR1 MNHEY, CDR2 SVGAGI. Trimming cost V 0 bases and J 3 bases, with 2 bases left between them. Here the CDR3 DNA reads TGTGCCAGCAGTTACTCTCACACCGGGGAGCTGTTTTTT. It yields the protein CASSYSHTGELFF.

This clonotype was seen a handful of times. The V call is TRBV19, the J call TRBJ1-1; D ambiguous. The V end was cut by 5 bases, the J end by 4 bases, with 14 bases between. CDR1 is LNHDA and CDR2 is SQIVND in the germline V gene (reference sequence). This CDR3 contains 14 residues. The CDR3 sequence: CASSPREGTTEAFF. CDR3 in DNA: TGTGCCAGTAGTCCCCGCGAGGGCACCACTGAAGCTTTCTTT.

This rearrangement joins TRBV28 to TRBJ1-2; D remains unclear. Germline values: CDR1 MDHEN, CDR2 SYDVKM. The CDR3 loop spans 14 amino acids. V was trimmed by 6 bases and J by 0 bases, leaving 11 bases between them. CDR3 in amino acids: CASRLPSPNYGYTF. The DNA for the CDR3 is TGTGCCAGCAGGCTACCTTCCCCTAACTATGGCTACACCTTC.

The chain is built from TRBV18 and TRBJ2-5; 9 bases are shared with TRBD1. The CDR3 has 16 amino acids. Germline V gene data show CDR1 as KGHSH and CDR2 as LQKENI. V gave up 0 bases and J gave up 1 base; unmatched junction bases: 3. CDR3 in amino acids: CASSPPGQGSQETQYF. CDR3 nucleotide sequence: TGTGCCAGCTCACCACCGGGACAGGGAAGCCAAGAGACCCAGTACTTC. Based on the CDR3 plus reference TRBV18 and TRBJ2-5, the full variable domain is NAGVMQNPRHLVRRRGQEARLRCSPMKGHSHVYWYRQLPEEGLKFMVYLQKENIIDESGMPKERFSAEFPKEGPSILRIQQVVRGDSAAYFCASSPPGQGSQETQYFGPGTRLLVL.

The genes are TRBV20-1 and TRBJ1-1; weak D call: TRBD1 (6 bases). In germline, CDR1 is DFQATT, CDR2 SNEGSKA (reference sequence). The CDR3 has 16 amino acids. V was trimmed by 3 bases and J by 3 bases, leaving 20 bases between them. CDR3 amino acids: CSARGGAVAWDTEAFF. CDR3 coding DNA: TGCAGTGCTAGGGGGGGCGCTGTGGCATGGGACACTGAAGCTTTCTTT.

The chain combines TRBV10-3 with TRBJ2-5; TRBD1 matches 9 bases. In germline, CDR1 is ENHRY, CDR2 SYGVKD. The CDR3 loop spans 15 amino acids. The V gene end was trimmed by 8 bases and the J gene end by 6 bases; junction bases not matched to a gene: 13. CDR3 region: CAIDSQGQGGKTQYF. CDR3 coding DNA: TGTGCCATCGACTCCCAGGGACAGGGAGGGAAGACCCAGTACTTC.

The chain uses TRBV5-1 and TRBJ2-7; tentatively, D is TRBD1 or TRBD2 (5 bases each). V was cut by 5 bases and J by 7 bases, with 16 bases left in between. The CDR3 runs 13 residues. Germline V gene sequence: CDR1 SGHRS, CDR2 YFSETQ. CDR3 amino acids: CASRKSSEGEQYF. DNA of the CDR3: TGCGCCAGCAGAAAGTCTAGTGAGGGGGAGCAGTACTTC.

This clonotype is medium-sized in the sample. The rearrangement uses TRBV7-2 and TRBJ2-7; no firm D call. The CDR3 sequence is 11 residues long. V was shortened by 1 base and J by 6 bases, with 4 bases between the two germline ends. Germline V lookup: CDR1 SGHTA, CDR2 FQGNSA. This chain's CDR3 is CASSLGLEQYF. CDR3 DNA: TGTGCCAGCAGCTTAGGTCTCGAGCAGTACTTC.

In its sample, this clonotype was seen a few times. The V and J genes are TRBV4-2 and TRBJ1-1; the D is unclear. Germline V gene lookup returns CDR1 LGHNA and CDR2 YNFKEQ. The CDR3 consists of 14 residues. V lost 0 bases to trimming and J lost 4 bases, with 9 bases between them. The CDR3 DNA reads as TGTGCCAGCAGCCAAGATGCAGTGTTCACTGAAGCTTTCTTT. It codes for CASSQDAVFTEAFF.

Concerning this clonotype itself: The junction departs from the called germline gene at one end, perhaps through a read error. V usage is TRBV7-2 and J usage is TRBJ2-5; D gene unclear. CDR1 is SGHTA and CDR2 is FQGNSA in the germline V gene. The CDR3 has 15 amino acids. CDR3 DNA sequence: TGCGCCAGCAGAAAAGAGAGTCGTACACAAGAGACCCAGTACTTC. Protein product: CASRKESRTQETQYF. Looking up the rest from reference TRBV7-2 and TRBJ2-5 gives the full variable domain: GAGVSQSPSNKVTEKGKDVELRCDPISGHTALYWYRQSLGQGLEFLIYFQGNSAPDKSGLPSDRFSAERTGGSVSTLTIQRTQQEDSAVYLCASRKESRTQETQYFGPGTRLLVL.

Turning to this clonotype: This may come from a read error, since a much larger clone is one base off. V gene TRBV6-5 combines with J gene TRBJ1-1, with D unclear. The germline V gene has CDR1 MNHEY and CDR2 SVGAGI. The CDR3 length is 13 residues. The DNA for the CDR3 is TGTACCAGCAGTTACGTGGTGACGAGTGAAGCTTTCTTT. This gives the protein CTSSYVVTSEAFF.

This chain joins TRBV30 and TRBJ2-4; D not resolved. V lost 3 bases to trimming and J lost 2 bases, with 11 bases between them. The CDR3 spans 14 residues. The germline V gene has CDR1 GTSNPN and CDR2 SVGIG (reference sequence). CDR3 protein: CAWSAGRTKNIQYF. The CDR3 region has the DNA TGTGCCTGGAGCGCTGGTCGGACCAAAAACATTCAGTACTTC.